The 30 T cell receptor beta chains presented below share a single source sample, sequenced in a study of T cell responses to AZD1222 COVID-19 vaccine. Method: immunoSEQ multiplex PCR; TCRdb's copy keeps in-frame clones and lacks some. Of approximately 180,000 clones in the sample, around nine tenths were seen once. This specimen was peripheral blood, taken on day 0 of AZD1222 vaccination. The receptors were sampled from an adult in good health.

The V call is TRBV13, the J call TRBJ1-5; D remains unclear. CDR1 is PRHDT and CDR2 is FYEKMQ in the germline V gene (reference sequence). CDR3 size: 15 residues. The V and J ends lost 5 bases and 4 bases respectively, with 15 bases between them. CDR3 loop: CASSERAAGNQPQHF. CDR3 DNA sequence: TGTGCCAGCAGCGAAAGGGCAGCCGGTAATCAGCCCCAGCATTTT.

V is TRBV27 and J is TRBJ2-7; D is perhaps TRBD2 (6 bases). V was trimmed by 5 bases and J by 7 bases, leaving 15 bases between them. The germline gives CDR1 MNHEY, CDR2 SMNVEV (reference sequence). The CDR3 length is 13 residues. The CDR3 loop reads CASSPRRVGEQYF. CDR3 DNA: TGTGCCAGCAGTCCTAGGAGGGTCGGGGAGCAGTACTTC.

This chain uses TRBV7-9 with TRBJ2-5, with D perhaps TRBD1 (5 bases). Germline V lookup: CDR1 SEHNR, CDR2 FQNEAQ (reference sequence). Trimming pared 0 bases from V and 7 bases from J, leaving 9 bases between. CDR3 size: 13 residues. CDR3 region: CASSLALRGTQYF. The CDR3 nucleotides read TGTGCCAGCAGCTTAGCGCTTAGGGGGACCCAGTACTTC.

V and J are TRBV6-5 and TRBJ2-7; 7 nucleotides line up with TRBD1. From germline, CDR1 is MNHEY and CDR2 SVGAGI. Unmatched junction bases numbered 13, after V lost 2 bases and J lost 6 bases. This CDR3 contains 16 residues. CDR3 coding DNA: TGTGCCAGCAGTTACCGGGTGGACAGGCGGCCCCTCGAGCAGTACTTC. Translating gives CASSYRVDRRPLEQYF.

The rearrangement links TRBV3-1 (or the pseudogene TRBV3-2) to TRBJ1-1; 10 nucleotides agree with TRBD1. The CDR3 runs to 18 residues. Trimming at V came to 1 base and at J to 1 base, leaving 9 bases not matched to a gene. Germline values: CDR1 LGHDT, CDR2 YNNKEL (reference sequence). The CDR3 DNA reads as TGTGCCAGCAGCCAAGTCCCGCCGACAGGGGGCGGGAACACTGAAGCTTTCTTT. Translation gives CASSQVPPTGGGNTEAFF.

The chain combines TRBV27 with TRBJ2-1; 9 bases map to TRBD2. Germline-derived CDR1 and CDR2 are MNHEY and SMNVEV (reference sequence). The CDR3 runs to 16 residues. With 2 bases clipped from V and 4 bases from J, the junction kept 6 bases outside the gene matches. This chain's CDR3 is CASSLVAGAGYNEQFF. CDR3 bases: TGTGCCAGCAGTTTAGTAGCGGGGGCGGGGTACAATGAGCAGTTCTTC.

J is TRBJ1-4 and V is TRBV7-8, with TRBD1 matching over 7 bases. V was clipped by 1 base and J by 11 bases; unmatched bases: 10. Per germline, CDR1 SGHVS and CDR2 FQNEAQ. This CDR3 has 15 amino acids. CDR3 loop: CASSLDRGGLGKLFF. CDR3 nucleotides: TGTGCCAGCAGCTTAGACAGGGGTGGCCTCGGGAAACTGTTTTTT.

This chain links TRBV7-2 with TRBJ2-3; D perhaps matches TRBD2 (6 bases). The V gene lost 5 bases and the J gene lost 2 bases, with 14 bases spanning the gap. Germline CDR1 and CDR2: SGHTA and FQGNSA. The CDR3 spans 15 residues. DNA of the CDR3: TGTGCCAGCAGCCAAGACGGGACTTACACAGATACGCAGTATTTT. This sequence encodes CASSQDGTYTDTQYF.

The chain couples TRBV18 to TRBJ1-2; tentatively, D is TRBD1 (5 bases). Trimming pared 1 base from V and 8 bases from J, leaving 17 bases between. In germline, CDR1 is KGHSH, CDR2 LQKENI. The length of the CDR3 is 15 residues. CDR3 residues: CASSPQVGQGLGYTF. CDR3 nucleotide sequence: TGTGCCAGCTCACCACAAGTGGGGCAGGGTCTGGGCTACACCTTC.

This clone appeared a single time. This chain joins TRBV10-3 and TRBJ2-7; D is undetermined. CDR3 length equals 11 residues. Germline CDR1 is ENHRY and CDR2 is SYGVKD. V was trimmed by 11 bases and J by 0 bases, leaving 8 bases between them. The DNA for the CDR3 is TGTGCCTGCTCGGGCTCCTACGAGCAGTACTTC. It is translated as CACSGSYEQYF.

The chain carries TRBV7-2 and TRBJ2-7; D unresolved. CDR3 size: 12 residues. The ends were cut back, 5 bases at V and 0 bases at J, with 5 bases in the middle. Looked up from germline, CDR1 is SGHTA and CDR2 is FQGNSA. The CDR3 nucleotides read TGTGCCAGCAGCCCCCCCTCCTACGAGCAGTACTTC. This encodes CASSPPSYEQYF.

The CDR3 here is CASRAVAGGPETQYF. Here the CDR3 DNA reads TGTGCCAGCAGGGCAGTGGCGGGGGGGCCCGAGACCCAGTACTTC. This chain links TRBV6-5 with TRBJ2-5; 9 bases agree with TRBD2. Germline CDR1 is MNHEY and CDR2 is SVGAGI. Trimming at V came to 6 bases and at J to 5 bases, leaving 10 bases not matched to a gene. This CDR3 has 15 residues.

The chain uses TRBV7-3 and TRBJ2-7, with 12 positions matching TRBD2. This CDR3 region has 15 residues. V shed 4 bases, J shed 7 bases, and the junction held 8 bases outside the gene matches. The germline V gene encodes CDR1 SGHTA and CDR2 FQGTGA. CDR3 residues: CASSSTSGGGWEQYF. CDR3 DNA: TGTGCCAGCAGCTCGACTAGCGGGGGAGGATGGGAGCAGTACTTC.

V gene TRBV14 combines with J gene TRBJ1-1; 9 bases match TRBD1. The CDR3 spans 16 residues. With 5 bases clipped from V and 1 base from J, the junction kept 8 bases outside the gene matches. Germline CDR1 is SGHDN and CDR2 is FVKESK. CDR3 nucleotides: TGTGCCAGCAGCTTCAGGACAGGGGTTACGAACACTGAAGCTTTCTTT. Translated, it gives CASSFRTGVTNTEAFF.

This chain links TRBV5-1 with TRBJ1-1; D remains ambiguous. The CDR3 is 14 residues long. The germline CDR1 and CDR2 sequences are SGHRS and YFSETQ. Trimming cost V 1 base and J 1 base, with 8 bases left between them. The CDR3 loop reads CASSLPNPNTEAFF. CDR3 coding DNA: TGCGCCAGCAGCTTGCCAAATCCGAACACTGAAGCTTTCTTT.

CDR3 loop: CASSITRASYEQYF. The DNA for the CDR3 is TGTGCCAGCAGCATCACACGGGCATCCTACGAGCAGTACTTC. The rearrangement joins TRBV27 to TRBJ2-7; D remains unclear. V lost 6 bases to trimming and J lost 1 base, with 13 bases between them. Germline values: CDR1 MNHEY, CDR2 SMNVEV (reference sequence). The CDR3 loop spans 14 amino acids.

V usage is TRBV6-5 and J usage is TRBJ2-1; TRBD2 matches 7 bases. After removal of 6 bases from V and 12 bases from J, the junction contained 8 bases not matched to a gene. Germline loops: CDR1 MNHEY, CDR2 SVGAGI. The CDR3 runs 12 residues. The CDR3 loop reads CASRRTGEGQFF. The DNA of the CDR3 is TGTGCCAGCAGGAGGACGGGGGAGGGGCAGTTCTTC.

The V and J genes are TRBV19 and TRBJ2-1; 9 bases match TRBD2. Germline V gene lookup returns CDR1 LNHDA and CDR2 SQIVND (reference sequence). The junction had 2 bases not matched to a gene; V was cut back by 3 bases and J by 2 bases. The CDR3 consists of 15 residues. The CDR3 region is CASSIGLAPYNEQFF. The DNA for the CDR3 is TGTGCCAGTAGTATCGGACTAGCGCCCTACAATGAGCAGTTCTTC.

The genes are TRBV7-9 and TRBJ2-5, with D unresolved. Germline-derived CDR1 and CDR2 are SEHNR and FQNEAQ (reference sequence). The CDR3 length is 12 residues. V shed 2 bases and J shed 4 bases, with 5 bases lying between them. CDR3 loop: CASSLSGETQYF. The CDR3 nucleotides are TGTGCCAGCAGCTTATCCGGAGAGACCCAGTACTTC. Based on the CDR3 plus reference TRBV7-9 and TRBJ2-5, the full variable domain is DTGVSQNPRHKITKRGQNVTFRCDPISEHNRLYWYRQTLGQGPEFLTYFQNEAQLEKSRLLSDRFSAERPKGSFSTLEIQRTEQGDSAMYLCASSLSGETQYFGPGTRLLVL.

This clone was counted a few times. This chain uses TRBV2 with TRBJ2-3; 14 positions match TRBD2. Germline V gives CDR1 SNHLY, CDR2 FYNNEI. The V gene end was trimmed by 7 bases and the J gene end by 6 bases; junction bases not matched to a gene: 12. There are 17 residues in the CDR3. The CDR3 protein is CASTHLGTSGGPDTQYF. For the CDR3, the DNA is TGTGCCAGCACCCATCTGGGGACTAGCGGGGGCCCGGATACGCAGTATTTT. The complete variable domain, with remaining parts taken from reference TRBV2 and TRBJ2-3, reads EPEVTQTPSHQVTQMGQEVILRCVPISNHLYFYWYRQILGQKVEFLVSFYNNEISEKSEIFDDQFSVERPDGSNFTLKIRSTKLEDSAMYFCASTHLGTSGGPDTQYFGPGTRLTVL.

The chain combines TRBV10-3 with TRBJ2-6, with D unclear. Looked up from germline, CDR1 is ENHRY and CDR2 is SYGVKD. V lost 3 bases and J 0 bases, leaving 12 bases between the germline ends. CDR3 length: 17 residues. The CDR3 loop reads CAISERASHSGANVLTF. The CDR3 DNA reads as TGTGCCATCAGTGAAAGGGCCTCACACTCTGGGGCCAACGTCCTGACTTTC.

CDR3 in DNA: TGCAGCGCTGCGGACAGGGGTCTCAATCAGCCCCAGCATTTT. This sequence encodes CSAADRGLNQPQHF. The chain carries TRBV29-1 and TRBJ1-5; 9 bases align to TRBD1. V dropped 7 bases and J dropped 3; count of bases not matched to a gene: 7. The CDR3 covers 14 residues. CDR1 and CDR2 (germline): SQVTM, ANQGSEA.

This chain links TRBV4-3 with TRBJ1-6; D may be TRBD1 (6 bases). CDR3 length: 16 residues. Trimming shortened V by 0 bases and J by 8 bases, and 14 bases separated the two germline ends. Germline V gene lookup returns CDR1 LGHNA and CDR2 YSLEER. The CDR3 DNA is TGCGCCAGCAGCCAAGAACCGGGGGCCCGGGATTCACCCCTCCACTTT. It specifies CASSQEPGARDSPLHF.

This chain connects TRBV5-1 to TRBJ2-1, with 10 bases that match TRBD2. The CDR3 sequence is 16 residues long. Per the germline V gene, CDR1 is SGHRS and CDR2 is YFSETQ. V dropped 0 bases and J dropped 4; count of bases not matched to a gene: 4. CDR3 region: CASSLASGGQYNEQFF. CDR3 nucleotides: TGCGCCAGCAGCTTGGCTAGCGGGGGACAATACAATGAGCAGTTCTTC.

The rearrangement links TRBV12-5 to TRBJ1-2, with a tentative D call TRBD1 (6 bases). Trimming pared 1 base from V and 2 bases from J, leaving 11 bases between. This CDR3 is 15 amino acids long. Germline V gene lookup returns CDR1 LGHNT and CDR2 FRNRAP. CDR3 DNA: TGTGCTAGTGGTTTGGGACAGGACTTCAACTATGGCTACACCTTC. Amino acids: CASGLGQDFNYGYTF.

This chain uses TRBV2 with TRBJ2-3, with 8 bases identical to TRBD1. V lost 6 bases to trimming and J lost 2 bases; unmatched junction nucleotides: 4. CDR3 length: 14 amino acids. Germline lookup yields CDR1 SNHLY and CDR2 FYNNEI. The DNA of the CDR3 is TGTGCCAGCAGGGGACAGGACCCCACAGATACGCAGTATTTT. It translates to CASRGQDPTDTQYF.

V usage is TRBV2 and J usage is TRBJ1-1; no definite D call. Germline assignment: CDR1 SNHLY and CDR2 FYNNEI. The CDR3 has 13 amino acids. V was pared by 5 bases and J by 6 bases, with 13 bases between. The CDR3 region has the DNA TGTGCCAGCAGTTTAGGGAGGAGGGCTGAAGCTTTCTTT. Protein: CASSLGRRAEAFF.

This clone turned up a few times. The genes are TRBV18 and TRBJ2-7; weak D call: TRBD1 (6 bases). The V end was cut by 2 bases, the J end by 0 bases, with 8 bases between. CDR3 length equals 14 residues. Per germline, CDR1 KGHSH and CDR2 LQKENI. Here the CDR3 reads CASSPGQFSYEQYF. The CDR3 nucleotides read TGTGCCAGCTCACCAGGACAGTTCTCCTACGAGCAGTACTTC.

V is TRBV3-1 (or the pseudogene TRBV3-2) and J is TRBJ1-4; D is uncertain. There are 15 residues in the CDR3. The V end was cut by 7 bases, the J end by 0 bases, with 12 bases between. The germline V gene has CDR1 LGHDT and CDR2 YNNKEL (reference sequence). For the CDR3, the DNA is TGTGCCAGCAATCCAAGTCATGCAACTAATGAAAAACTGTTTTTT. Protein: CASNPSHATNEKLFF.

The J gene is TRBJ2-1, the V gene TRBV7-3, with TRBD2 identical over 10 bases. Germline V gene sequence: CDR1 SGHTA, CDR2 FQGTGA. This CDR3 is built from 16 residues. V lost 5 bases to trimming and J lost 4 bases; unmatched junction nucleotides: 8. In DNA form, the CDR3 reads TGTGCCAGCAGCCCCCAACGGACTAGCGGATACAATGAGCAGTTCTTC. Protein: CASSPQRTSGYNEQFF. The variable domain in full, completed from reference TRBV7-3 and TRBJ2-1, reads GAGVSQTPSNKVTEKGKYVELRCDPISGHTALYWYRQSLGQGPEFLIYFQGTGAADDSGLPNDRFFAVRPEGSVSTLKIQRTERGDSAVYLCASSPQRTSGYNEQFFGPGTRLTVL.